This TCR beta chain was captured in a study of cytomegalovirus exposure and HLA in healthy donors. Study-level points and caveats: TCR beta chains numbering 164 were designated cytomegalovirus-associated.

As for this clone: Its antigen is as yet unknown.

The PCR contained 60 Vbeta and 13 Jbeta primers. Profiling relied on immunoSEQ multiplex PCR, and the TCRdb table lists in-frame clones only, not all of them. The data hold roughly 130,000 clones, with approximately 80% observed a single time. The sample comprised PBMCs. The sequence was obtained from a woman aged 40-49 years in good health and CMV-seronegative.

The CDR3 is CAISESGRDGYTF. CDR3 DNA: TGTGCCATCAGTGAGTCGGGCAGGGATGGCTACACCTTC. This chain links TRBV10-3 with TRBJ1-2; weak D call: TRBD1 (5 bases). V gave up 0 bases and J gave up 6 bases, with 8 bases separating them. The CDR3 extends over 13 amino acids. Germline CDR1 and CDR2: ENHRY and SYGVKD.